This entry features one T cell receptor beta chain sequence. The data belong to a study of glioma-infiltrating T cells after dendritic cell vaccination. The time point here: after dendritic cell vaccination, including at tumor progression/relapse. Using immunoSEQ multiplex PCR, the repertoire was profiled, and TCRdb retains in-frame clones only, with some absent. Among 90,000 or so clones listed, 75% to 90% were seen once. The receptor comes from a human donor with glioblastoma. The sequences come from blood, collected after dendritic cell vaccination.

The CDR3, as DNA: TGCAGCGTTCAACAGGGGGAGGGGGAGCTGTTTTTT. This gives the protein CSVQQGEGELFF. The chain is built from TRBV29-1 and TRBJ2-2; 8 bases agree with TRBD1. The CDR3 has 12 amino acids. With 5 bases clipped from V and 8 bases from J, the junction kept 4 bases outside the gene matches. The V gene's germline CDR1 is SQVTM and CDR2 ANQGSEA.